The 9 T cell receptor beta chains presented below share a single source sample, sequenced in a study of early T cells in non-severe SARS-CoV-2 infection. TCRdb redid the calling of the 5' RACE reads with MiXCR, one entry per CDR3 protein. This sample has under 85,000 distinct CDR3 sequences; 9.5% occur once, and the top ten carry about 5.6%. Input material: whole blood. The receptors come from an adult who was a healthcare worker with PCR-confirmed SARS-CoV-2 infection or an uninfected control (not recorded which).

The V call is TRBV7-9, the J call TRBJ2-7; tentatively, D is TRBD1 or TRBD2 (5 bases each). V lost 5 bases and J 8 bases, leaving 16 bases between the germline ends. Per germline, CDR1 SEHNR and CDR2 FQNEAQ (reference sequence). CDR3 length: 13 residues. CDR3 in DNA: TGTGCCAGCAGCGTCACGGGACCGATCAAGCAGTACTTC. Translating it yields CASSVTGPIKQYF.

A few counts support this clonotype. The gene calls are TRBV11-2 and TRBJ2-1; D ambiguous. Germline lookup yields CDR1 SGHAT and CDR2 FQNNGV. V was shortened by 5 bases and J by 1 base, with 15 bases between the two germline ends. The CDR3 has 16 amino acids. This CDR3 reads CASSPRGGGSYNEQFF. The CDR3 nucleotides read TGTGCCAGCAGCCCGCGAGGTGGTGGGTCCTACAATGAGCAGTTCTTC.

The sample holds a few counts of this clonotype. The chain has TRBV6-2 or TRBV6-3 and TRBJ2-5; 10 bases align to TRBD2. With V trimmed by 4 bases and J by 3 bases, 5 bases remained unmatched. This CDR3 has 15 amino acids. The V gene's germline CDR1 is MNHEY and CDR2 SVGEGT. The CDR3 DNA sequence: TGTGCCAGCAGTTCGGGACTAGCGACGAAAGAGACCCAGTACTTC. Its translation is CASSSGLATKETQYF.

This clonotype was recorded many times. The J gene is TRBJ2-5, the V gene TRBV7-3, with unresolved D. The CDR3 loop spans 15 amino acids. With 5 bases removed from V and 4 bases from J, the gap between germline ends came to 17 bases. Germline V gene sequence: CDR1 SGHTA, CDR2 FQGTGA. The CDR3 is CASSPSGSNSETQYF. DNA for the CDR3: TGTGCCAGCAGCCCCTCGGGCTCTAACTCAGAGACCCAGTACTTC.

This clonotype appeared a few times. DNA of the CDR3: TGTGCCAGCAGACGGACTAGCGCCAACGAGCAGTACTTC. Protein: CASRRTSANEQYF. V and J are TRBV6-5 and TRBJ2-7, with TRBD2 matching 9 bases. CDR1 is MNHEY, CDR2 SVGAGI, per germline. The CDR3 consists of 13 residues. Trimming took 6 bases from V and 5 from J; bases not matched to a gene: 5.

V gene TRBV18 combines with J gene TRBJ2-2; 8 bases fit TRBD2. The V segment lost 4 bases and the J segment 1 base; nucleotides outside the gene matches: 8. Germline assignment: CDR1 KGHSH and CDR2 LQKENI. The CDR3 loop spans 17 amino acids. The CDR3 here is CASSLAILAENTGELFF. The CDR3 nucleotides read TGTGCCAGCTCACTGGCTATACTAGCGGAGAACACCGGGGAGCTGTTTTTT.

Comments on this clonotype: Since a much larger clone is just one base distant, this may be a read error. The gene calls are TRBV18 and TRBJ2-1; no firm D call. Germline V gene lookup returns CDR1 KGHSH and CDR2 LQKENI. V was cut by 8 bases and J by 1 base, with 12 bases left in between. The length of the CDR3 is 14 residues. As DNA, the CDR3 is TGTGCCAGCACATCCCGACTTTCCTACAATGAGCAGTTCTTC. It encodes CASTSRLSYNEQFF.

The V and J genes are TRBV6-1 and TRBJ1-2; TRBD1 matches at 7 bases. V trimming: 4 bases; J trimming: 4 bases; junction bases outside the gene matches: 9. Germline assignment: CDR1 MNHNS and CDR2 SASEGT. There are 15 residues in the CDR3. The CDR3, as DNA: TGTGCCAGCAGTGGGGACAGCACCGGGGCCTATGGCTACACCTTC. It is translated as CASSGDSTGAYGYTF.

This CDR3 is CASTHRGRETQYF. CDR3 in DNA: TGTGCCAGCACTCATCGGGGACGAGAGACCCAGTACTTC. The genes are TRBV6-6 and TRBJ2-5; the D call may be TRBD1 or TRBD2 (5 bases each). V was trimmed by 7 bases and J by 4 bases, leaving 13 bases between them. CDR3 length equals 13 residues. Per the germline V gene, CDR1 is MNHNY and CDR2 is SVGAGI (reference sequence).